This entry lists 16 T cell receptor beta chains sequenced from one sample in a study of Ad26.COV2.S vaccination and SARS-CoV-2 variants. Using immunoSEQ multiplex PCR, the repertoire was profiled, and TCRdb retains in-frame clones only, with some absent. The sample has 360,000 or so clones, 70% to 90% seen once. Treatment meaning: some 19 received Ad26.COV2.S at low or high dose, single or two shots; about five received placebo; per-sample allocation not given. Day 63 following the first vaccine or placebo injection was when the samples were taken. Sequenced here: peripheral blood, sampled in a trial of Ad26.COV2.S vaccine versus placebo. Receptors were obtained from a person aged 18-60 years who received the Ad26.COV2.S COVID-19 vaccine or a placebo.

The rearrangement uses TRBV19 and TRBJ2-2; TRBD1 matches at 9 bases. Germline lookup yields CDR1 LNHDA and CDR2 SQIVND (reference sequence). J lost 5 bases, V lost 3 bases, and 10 bases had no gene match. The CDR3 totals 17 residues. CDR3 region: CASSIKGTGYPTGELFF. CDR3 DNA sequence: TGTGCCAGTAGTATTAAAGGGACAGGGTATCCGACCGGGGAGCTGTTTTTT.

Regarding this clone: The sample has other DNA sequences that encode this CDR3 too. The chain is built from TRBV4-1 and TRBJ2-5; 12 bases are shared with TRBD2. V was clipped by 4 bases and J by 4 bases; unmatched bases: 4. CDR1 and CDR2 (germline): MGHRA, YSYEKL. CDR3 size: 15 residues. As DNA, the CDR3 is TGCGCCAGCAGCCCTAGCGGGAGGGCCGGAGAGACCCAGTACTTC. Residues: CASSPSGRAGETQYF.

This clone was counted only a few times. V is TRBV6-1 and J is TRBJ1-2; D uncertain. Germline CDR1 MNHNS, CDR2 SASEGT. Between the trimmed V and J ends, which lost 1 base and 6 bases, there was a span of 12 bases. This CDR3 has 14 residues. In nucleotides, the CDR3 is TGTGCCAGCAGTGAAGTGGGCGAGCCGGATGGCTACACCTTC. It is translated as CASSEVGEPDGYTF.

The CDR3 region is CASNPTGGAVNEQFF. CDR3 DNA sequence: TGTGCCAGTAACCCCACAGGGGGCGCGGTTAATGAGCAGTTCTTC. V usage is TRBV9 and J usage is TRBJ2-1; 9 bases match TRBD1. This CDR3 is built from 15 residues. Germline lookup yields CDR1 SGDLS and CDR2 YYNGEE. Germline trimming cut 8 bases from V and 7 bases from J; bases unmatched to any gene: 13.

Written as DNA, the CDR3 is TGTGCCAGCAGTGAATTCGAAGGCTATGGCTACACCTTC. It specifies CASSEFEGYGYTF. The chain recombines TRBV25-1 with TRBJ1-2; unclear D gene. Germline loops: CDR1 MGHDK, CDR2 SYGVNS. The CDR3 contains 13 residues. The V end lost 1 base, the J end lost 4 bases, and 7 bases lay between the germline ends.

The rearrangement links TRBV5-1 to TRBJ2-1; tentatively, D is TRBD1 (8 bases). Germline loops: CDR1 SGHRS, CDR2 YFSETQ. The CDR3 spans 14 residues. Trimming shortened V by 0 bases and J by 9 bases, and 13 bases separated the two germline ends. CDR3 protein: CASSLGTGRGEQFF. As DNA, the CDR3 is TGCGCCAGCAGCTTGGGGACAGGGAGGGGTGAGCAGTTCTTC. Filled out from reference TRBV5-1 and TRBJ2-1, the complete variable domain reads KAGVTQTPRYLIKTRGQQVTLSCSPISGHRSVSWYQQTPGQGLQFLFEYFSETQRNKGNFPGRFSGRQFSNSRSEMNVSTLELGDSALYLCASSLGTGRGEQFFGPGTRLTVL.

This chain connects TRBV3-1 (or the pseudogene TRBV3-2) to TRBJ2-1; the D gene is possibly TRBD2 (6 bases). The CDR3 extends over 15 amino acids. The ends were cut back, 0 bases at V and 9 bases at J, with 15 bases in the middle. Germline V gene data show CDR1 as LGHDT and CDR2 as YNNKEL (reference sequence). CDR3 nucleotides: TGTGCCAGCAGCCAAGAGGTGCGGGGTGACAGTGAGCAGTTCTTC. Translated, it gives CASSQEVRGDSEQFF.

CDR3 nucleotides: TGTGCCAGCAGCCCGGAGGGCAAAAACTATGGCTACACCTTC. This encodes CASSPEGKNYGYTF. The V gene is TRBV5-4, the J gene TRBJ1-2; D is unresolved. The CDR3 is 14 residues long. Germline V CDR1 and CDR2: SGHNT, YYREEE (reference sequence). Trimming removed 4 bases from V and 2 bases from J, with 12 bases in between.

The rearrangement links TRBV5-1 to TRBJ2-5; 8 bases are shared with TRBD2. V shed 0 bases and J 6 bases; nucleotides not matched to a gene: 7. There are 15 residues in the CDR3. Germline V gene sequence: CDR1 SGHRS, CDR2 YFSETQ. CDR3 sequence reads: CASSLEGTRFQTQYF. CDR3 nucleotide sequence: TGCGCCAGCAGCTTGGAGGGGACTAGATTTCAGACCCAGTACTTC.

The chain recombines TRBV2 with TRBJ1-2; D perhaps matches TRBD1 (6 bases). Trimming took 5 bases from V and 4 from J, leaving 17 bases between them. The germline V gene has CDR1 SNHLY and CDR2 FYNNEI. The CDR3 runs 15 residues. The CDR3 loop reads CASSSQGTSIYGYTF. CDR3 sequence (DNA): TGTGCCAGCAGTTCACAGGGTACCTCGATCTATGGCTACACCTTC.

This chain links TRBV28 with TRBJ1-2; D not resolved. Germline V gene data show CDR1 as MDHEN and CDR2 as SYDVKM. V was clipped by 7 bases and J by 2 bases, with 14 bases between them. This CDR3 region has 14 residues. The CDR3 loop reads CASTHMDGNYGYTF. The DNA for the CDR3 is TGTGCCAGCACCCACATGGACGGAAACTATGGCTACACCTTC.

CDR3 DNA: TGCGCCAGCACTCGAGACGGGGGGAGCACAGATACGCAGTATTTT. This encodes CASTRDGGSTDTQYF. The V gene is TRBV5-1, the J gene TRBJ2-3, with 7 nucleotides matching TRBD2. V shed 6 bases and J 0 bases; nucleotides not matched to a gene: 7. Germline assignment: CDR1 SGHRS and CDR2 YFSETQ. The CDR3 sequence is 15 residues long.

The chain uses TRBV9 and TRBJ2-2, with TRBD1 matching over 7 bases. This CDR3 has 17 amino acids. CDR1 is SGDLS and CDR2 is YYNGEE in the germline V gene. With 3 bases clipped from V and 0 bases from J, the junction kept 8 bases outside the gene matches. The CDR3 DNA reads as TGTGCCAGCAGCGAACGTCCGGGACAGCCGAACACCGGGGAGCTGTTTTTT. Protein product: CASSERPGQPNTGELFF.

J is TRBJ1-5 and V is TRBV19; D gene uncertain. The V gene lost 7 bases and the J gene lost 5 bases, with 9 bases spanning the gap. Per germline, CDR1 LNHDA and CDR2 SQIVND (reference sequence). This CDR3 has 12 residues. CDR3 amino acids: CASTDADQPQHF. For the CDR3, the DNA is TGTGCCAGTACGGACGCAGATCAGCCCCAGCATTTT.

The rearrangement links TRBV6-5 to TRBJ2-7; 10 nucleotides align to TRBD1. The trim removed 6 bases at V and 5 bases at J, leaving 10 bases unmatched. CDR3 size: 15 residues. Germline V gene data show CDR1 as MNHEY and CDR2 as SVGAGI. CDR3 protein: CASSKPGTGVNEQYF. The CDR3 nucleotides read TGTGCCAGCAGCAAGCCCGGGACAGGGGTAAACGAGCAGTACTTC.

The V gene is TRBV7-3, the J gene TRBJ2-1; D perhaps matches TRBD1 (6 bases). The CDR3 is 14 residues long. The germline V gene has CDR1 SGHTA and CDR2 FQGTGA. The V end was cut by 2 bases, the J end by 4 bases, with 9 bases between. The CDR3 is CASSLLGGYNEQFF. The CDR3 DNA sequence: TGTGCCAGCAGCTTATTAGGGGGTTACAATGAGCAGTTCTTC.